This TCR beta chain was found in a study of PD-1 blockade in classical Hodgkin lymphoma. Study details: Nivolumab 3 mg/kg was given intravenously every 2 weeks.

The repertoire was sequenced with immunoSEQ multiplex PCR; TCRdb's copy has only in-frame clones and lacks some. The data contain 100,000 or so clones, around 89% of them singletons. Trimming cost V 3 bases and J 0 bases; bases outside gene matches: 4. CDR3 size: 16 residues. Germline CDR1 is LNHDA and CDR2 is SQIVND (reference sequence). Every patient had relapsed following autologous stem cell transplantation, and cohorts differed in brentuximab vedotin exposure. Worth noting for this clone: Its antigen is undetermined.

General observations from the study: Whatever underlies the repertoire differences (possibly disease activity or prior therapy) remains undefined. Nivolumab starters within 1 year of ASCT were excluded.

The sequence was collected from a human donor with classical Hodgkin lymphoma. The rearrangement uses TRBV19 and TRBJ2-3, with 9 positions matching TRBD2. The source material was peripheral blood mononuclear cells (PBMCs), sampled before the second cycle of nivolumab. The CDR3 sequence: CASSIPLAGSTDTQYF. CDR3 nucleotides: TGTGCCAGTAGTATCCCTCTAGCGGGAAGCACAGATACGCAGTATTTT. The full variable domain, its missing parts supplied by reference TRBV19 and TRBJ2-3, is DGGITQSPKYLFRKEGQNVTLSCEQNLNHDAMYWYRQDPGQGLRLIYYSQIVNDFQKGDIAEGYSVSREKKESFPLTVTSAQKNPTAFYLCASSIPLAGSTDTQYFGPGTRLTVL.